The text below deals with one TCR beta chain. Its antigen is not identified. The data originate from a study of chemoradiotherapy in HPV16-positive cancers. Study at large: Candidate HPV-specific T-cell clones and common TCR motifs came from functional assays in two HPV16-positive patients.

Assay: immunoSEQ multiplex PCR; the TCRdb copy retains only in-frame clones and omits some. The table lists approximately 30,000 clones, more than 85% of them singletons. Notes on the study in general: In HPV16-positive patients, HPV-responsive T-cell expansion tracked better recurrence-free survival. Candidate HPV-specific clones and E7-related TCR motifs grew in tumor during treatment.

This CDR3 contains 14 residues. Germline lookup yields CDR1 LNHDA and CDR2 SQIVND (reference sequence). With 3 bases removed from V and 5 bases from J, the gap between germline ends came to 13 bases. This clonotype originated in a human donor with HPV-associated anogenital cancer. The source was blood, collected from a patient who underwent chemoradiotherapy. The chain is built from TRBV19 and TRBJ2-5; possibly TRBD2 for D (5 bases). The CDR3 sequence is CASSIGLPEETQYF. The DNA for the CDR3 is TGTGCCAGTAGTATCGGACTGCCGGAGGAGACCCAGTACTTC.